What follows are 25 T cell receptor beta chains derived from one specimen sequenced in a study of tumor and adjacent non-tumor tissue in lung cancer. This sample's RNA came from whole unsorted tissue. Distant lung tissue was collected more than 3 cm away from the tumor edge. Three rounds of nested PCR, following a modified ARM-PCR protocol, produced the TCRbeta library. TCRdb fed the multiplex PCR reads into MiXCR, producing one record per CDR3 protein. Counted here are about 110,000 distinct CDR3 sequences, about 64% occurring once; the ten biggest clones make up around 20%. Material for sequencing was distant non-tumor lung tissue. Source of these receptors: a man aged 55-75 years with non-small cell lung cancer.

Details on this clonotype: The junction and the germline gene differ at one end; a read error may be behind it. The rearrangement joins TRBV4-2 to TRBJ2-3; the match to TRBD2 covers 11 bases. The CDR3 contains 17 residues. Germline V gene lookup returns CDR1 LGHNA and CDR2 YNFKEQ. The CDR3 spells CASSQDYSLAGGDMQYF. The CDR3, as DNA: TGTGCTAGCAGCCAAGATTATTCGCTAGCGGGAGGAGATATGCAGTATTTT.

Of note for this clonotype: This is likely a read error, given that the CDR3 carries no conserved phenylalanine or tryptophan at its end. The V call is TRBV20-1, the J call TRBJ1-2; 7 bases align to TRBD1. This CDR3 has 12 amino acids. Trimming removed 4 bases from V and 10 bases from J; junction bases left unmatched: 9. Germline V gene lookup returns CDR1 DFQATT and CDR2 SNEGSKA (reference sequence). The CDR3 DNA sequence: TGCAGTGCTAAAGTAGGGGGCCATGTCTACACCCTC. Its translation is CSAKVGGHVYTL.

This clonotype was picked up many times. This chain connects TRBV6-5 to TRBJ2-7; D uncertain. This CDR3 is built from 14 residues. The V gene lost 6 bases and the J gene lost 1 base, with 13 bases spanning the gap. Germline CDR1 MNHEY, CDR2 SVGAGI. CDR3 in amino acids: CASRPGLGSYEQYF. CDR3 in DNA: TGTGCCAGCAGGCCCGGGTTGGGGTCCTACGAGCAGTACTTC.

CDR3 protein: CSAQGTSRNTDTQYF. The CDR3 nucleotides read TGCAGCGCGCAAGGGACTAGCAGAAACACGGATACGCAGTATTTT. This chain links TRBV29-1 with TRBJ2-3, with 9 bases matching TRBD2. Germline V CDR1 and CDR2: SQVTM, ANQGSEA. CDR3 size: 15 residues. V shed 7 bases and J 6 bases; nucleotides not matched to a gene: 14.

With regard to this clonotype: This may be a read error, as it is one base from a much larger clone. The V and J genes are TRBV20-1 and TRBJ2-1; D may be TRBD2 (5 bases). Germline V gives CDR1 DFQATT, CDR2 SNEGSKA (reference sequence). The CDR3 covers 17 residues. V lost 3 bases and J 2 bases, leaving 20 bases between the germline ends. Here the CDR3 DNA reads TGCAGTGCTAGCCCGAGGCGACTCGGACTGACCTACAATGAGCAGTTCTTC. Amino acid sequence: CSASPRRLGLTYNEQFF.

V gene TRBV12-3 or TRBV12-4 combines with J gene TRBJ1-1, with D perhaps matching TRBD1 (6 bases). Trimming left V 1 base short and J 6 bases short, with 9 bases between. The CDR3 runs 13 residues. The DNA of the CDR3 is TGTGCCAGCAGTTTAGGGGGGGGCTCTGAAGCTTTCTTT. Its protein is CASSLGGGSEAFF.

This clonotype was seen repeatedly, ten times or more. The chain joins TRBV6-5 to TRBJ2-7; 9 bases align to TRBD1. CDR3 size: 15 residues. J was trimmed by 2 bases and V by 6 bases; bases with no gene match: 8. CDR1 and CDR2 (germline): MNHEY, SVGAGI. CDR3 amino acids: CASSSKRDRAYEQYF. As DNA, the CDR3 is TGTGCCAGCAGCTCCAAACGGGACAGGGCCTACGAGCAGTACTTC.

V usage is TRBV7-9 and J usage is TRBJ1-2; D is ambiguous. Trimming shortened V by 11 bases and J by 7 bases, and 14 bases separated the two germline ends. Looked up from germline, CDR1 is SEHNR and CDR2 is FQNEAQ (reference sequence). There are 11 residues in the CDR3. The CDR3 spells CAVSLSGGYTF. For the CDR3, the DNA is TGTGCCGTAAGCCTATCGGGTGGCTACACCTTC.

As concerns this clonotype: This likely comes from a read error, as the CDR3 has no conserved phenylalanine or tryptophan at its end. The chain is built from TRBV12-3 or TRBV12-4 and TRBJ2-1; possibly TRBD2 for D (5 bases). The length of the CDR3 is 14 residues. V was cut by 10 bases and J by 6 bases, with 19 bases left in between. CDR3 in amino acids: CATSYWTDINEQFL. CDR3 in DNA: TGTGCCACCAGCTACTGGACTGACATCAATGAGCAGTTCCTC.

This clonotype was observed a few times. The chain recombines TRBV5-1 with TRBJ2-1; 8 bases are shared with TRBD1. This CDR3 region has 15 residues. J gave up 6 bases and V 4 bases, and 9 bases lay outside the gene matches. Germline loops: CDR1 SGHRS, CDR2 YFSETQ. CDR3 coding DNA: TGCGCCAGCAGCCCCGGACAGGGCACCGGCAATGAGCAGTTCTTC. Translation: CASSPGQGTGNEQFF.

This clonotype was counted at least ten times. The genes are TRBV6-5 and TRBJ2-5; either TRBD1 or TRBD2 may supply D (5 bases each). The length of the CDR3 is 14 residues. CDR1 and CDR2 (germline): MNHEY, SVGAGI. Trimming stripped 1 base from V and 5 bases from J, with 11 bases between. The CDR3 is CASSYLGEGETQYF. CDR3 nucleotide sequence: TGTGCCAGCAGTTACTTGGGGGAAGGGGAGACCCAGTACTTC.

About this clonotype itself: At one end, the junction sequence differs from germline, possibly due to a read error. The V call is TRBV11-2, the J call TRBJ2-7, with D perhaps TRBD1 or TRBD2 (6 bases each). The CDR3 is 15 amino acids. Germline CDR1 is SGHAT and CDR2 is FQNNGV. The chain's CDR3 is CASSLAHGGANEQYF. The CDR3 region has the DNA TGTGCCAGCAGCTTAGCACACGGGGGCGCTAACGAGCAATACTTC. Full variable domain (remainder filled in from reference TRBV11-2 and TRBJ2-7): EAGVAQSPRYKIIEKRQSVAFWCNPISGHATLYWYQQILGQGPKLLIQFQNNGVVDDSQLPKDRFSAERLKGVDSTLKIQPAKLEDSAVYLCASSLAHGGANEQYFGPGTRLTVT.

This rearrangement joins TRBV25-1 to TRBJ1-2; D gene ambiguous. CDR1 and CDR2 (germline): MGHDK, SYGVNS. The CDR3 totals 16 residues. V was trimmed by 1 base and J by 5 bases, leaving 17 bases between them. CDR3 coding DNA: TGTGCCAGCAGTGAATTTCACTCAATGATTGGATATGGCTACACCTTC. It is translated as CASSEFHSMIGYGYTF.

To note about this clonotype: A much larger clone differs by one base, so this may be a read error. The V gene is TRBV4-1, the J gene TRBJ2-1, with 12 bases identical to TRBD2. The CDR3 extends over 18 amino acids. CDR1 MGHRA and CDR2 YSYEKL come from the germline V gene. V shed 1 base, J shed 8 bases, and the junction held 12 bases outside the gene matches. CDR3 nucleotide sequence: TGCGCCAGCAGCCAAGTGGGGACTAGCGGGTGGGCCGGTGATGAGCAGTTCTTC. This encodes CASSQVGTSGWAGDEQFF.

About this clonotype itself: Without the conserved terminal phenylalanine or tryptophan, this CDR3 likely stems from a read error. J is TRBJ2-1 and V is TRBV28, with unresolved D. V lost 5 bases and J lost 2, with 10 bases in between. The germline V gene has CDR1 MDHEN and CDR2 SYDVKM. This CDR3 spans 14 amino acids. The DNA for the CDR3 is TGTGCCAGCAGTGCGAGTAGCACCTACAATGAGCAGTTCATC. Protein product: CASSASSTYNEQFI.

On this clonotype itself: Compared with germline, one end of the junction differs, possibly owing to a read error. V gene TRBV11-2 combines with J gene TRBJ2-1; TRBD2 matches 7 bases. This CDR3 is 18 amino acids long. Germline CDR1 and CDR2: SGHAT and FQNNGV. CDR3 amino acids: CASSFFLVGGQTYNEQFF. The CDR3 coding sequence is TGTGCTAGCAGCTTTTTCCTAGTGGGAGGGCAAACCTACAATGAGCAGTTCTTC.

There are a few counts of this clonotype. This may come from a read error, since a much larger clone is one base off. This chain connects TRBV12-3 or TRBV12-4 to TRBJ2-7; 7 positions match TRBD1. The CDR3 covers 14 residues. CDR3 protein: CVSSQTTGRLEQYF. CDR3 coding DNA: TGTGTCAGCAGCCAGACGACAGGGCGGCTCGAGCAGTACTTC.

CDR3 residues: CANTVRVSTIYF. CDR3 DNA sequence: TGTGCGAACACCGTACGTGTAAGCACCATATATTTT. The chain combines TRBV12-3 or TRBV12-4 with TRBJ1-3; D remains ambiguous. The CDR3 consists of 12 residues.

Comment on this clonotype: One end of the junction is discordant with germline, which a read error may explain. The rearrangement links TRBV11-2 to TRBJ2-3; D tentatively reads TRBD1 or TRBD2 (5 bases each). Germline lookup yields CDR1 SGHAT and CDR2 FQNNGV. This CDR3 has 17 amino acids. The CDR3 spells CASSTKRIGDAADTQYF. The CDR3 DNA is TGTGCGAGCAGCACAAAAAGGATAGGGGACGCAGCAGATACGCAGTATTTT. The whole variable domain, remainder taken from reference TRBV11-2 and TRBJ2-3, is EAGVAQSPRYKIIEKRQSVAFWCNPISGHATLYWYQQILGQGPKLLIQFQNNGVVDDSQLPKDRFSAERLKGVDSTLKIQPAKLEDSAVYLCASSTKRIGDAADTQYFGPGTRLTVL.

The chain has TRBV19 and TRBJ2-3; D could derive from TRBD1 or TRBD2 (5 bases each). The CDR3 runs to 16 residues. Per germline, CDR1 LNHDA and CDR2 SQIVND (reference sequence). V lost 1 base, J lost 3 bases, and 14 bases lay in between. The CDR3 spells CASSIVPGPGTDTQYF. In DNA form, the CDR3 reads TGTGCCAGTAGTATAGTACCAGGGCCGGGGACAGATACGCAGTATTTT.

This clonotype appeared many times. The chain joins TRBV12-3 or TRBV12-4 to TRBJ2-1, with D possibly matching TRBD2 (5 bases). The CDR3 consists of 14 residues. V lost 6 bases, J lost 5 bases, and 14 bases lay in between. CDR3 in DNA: TGTGCCAGCAGCTACTGGACTGACAACAATGAGCAGTTCTTC. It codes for CASSYWTDNNEQFF.

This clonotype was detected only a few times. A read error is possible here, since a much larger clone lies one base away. CDR3: CASSAQGASNRPQHF. The CDR3, as DNA: TGTGCCAGCAGTGCACAGGGGGCGAGCAATCGGCCCCAGCATTTT. The V gene is TRBV6-1, the J gene TRBJ1-5; TRBD1 matches 9 bases. The CDR3 has 15 amino acids. Germline CDR1 reads MNHNS; CDR2 reads SASEGT.

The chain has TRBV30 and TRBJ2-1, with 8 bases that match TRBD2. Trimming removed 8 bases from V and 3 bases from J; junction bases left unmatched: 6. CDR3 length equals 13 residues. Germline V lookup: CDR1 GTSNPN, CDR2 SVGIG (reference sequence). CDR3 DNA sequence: TGTGCCCTTAGACTAGCGAACTACAATGAGCAGTTCTTC. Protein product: CALRLANYNEQFF. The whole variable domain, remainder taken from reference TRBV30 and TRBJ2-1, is SQTIHQWPATLVQPVGSPLSLECTVEGTSNPNLYWYRQAAGRGLQLLFYSVGIGQISSEVPQNLSASRPQDRQFILSSKKLLLSDSGFYLCALRLANYNEQFFGPGTRLTVL.

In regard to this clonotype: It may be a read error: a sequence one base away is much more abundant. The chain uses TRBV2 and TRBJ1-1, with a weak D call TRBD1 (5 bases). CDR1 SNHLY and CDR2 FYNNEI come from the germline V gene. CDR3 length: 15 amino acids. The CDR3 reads CDSSGNRLMNTEAFF. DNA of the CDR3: TGTGACAGCAGTGGAAACAGGTTAATGAACACTGAAGCTTTCTTT.

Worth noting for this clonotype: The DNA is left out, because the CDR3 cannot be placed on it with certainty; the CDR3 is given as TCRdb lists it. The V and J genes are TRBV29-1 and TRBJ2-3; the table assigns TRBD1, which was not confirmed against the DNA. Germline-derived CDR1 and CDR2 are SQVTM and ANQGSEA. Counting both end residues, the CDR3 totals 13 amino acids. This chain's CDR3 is CSVVGTGTDTQYF.